This T cell receptor beta chain was sequenced in a study of blood T cell repertoires in COVID-19. Overall study context: Both acute and convalescent COVID-19 samples were obtained from the United States, Italy and Spain.

Germline-derived CDR1 and CDR2 are MNHNS and SASEGT. V lost 0 bases, J lost 6 bases, and 8 bases stayed unmatched. The CDR3 has 15 amino acids. Repertoires were generated with immunoSEQ multiplex PCR, while TCRdb's copy carries only in-frame clones and drops some. This sample carries about 290,000 clones, roughly 88% of them seen once, and the ten largest clones take around 2.9%. The sequence was obtained from a woman in her thirties with active or convalescent COVID-19. Sequencing used peripheral blood. The chain couples TRBV6-1 to TRBJ2-7; 7 nucleotides match TRBD1. CDR3 coding DNA: TGTGCCAGCAGTGAAGCTTCTCAGGGGGATTCCGAGCAGTACTTC. As protein: CASSEASQGDSEQYF.